A single count supports the clone carrying this T cell receptor beta chain. This sample was taken from a study of T cell responses to AZD1222 COVID-19 vaccine. The protocol was immunoSEQ multiplex PCR, while the TCRdb copy is restricted to in-frame clones and leaves out a portion. Among fewer than 100,000 clones listed, around nine tenths were seen once. The ends were cut back, 1 base at V and 3 bases at J, with 17 bases in the middle. CDR3 length equals 17 residues. Germline values: CDR1 MGHRA, CDR2 YSYEKL. Specimen: peripheral blood, collected 28 days after the second AZD1222 dose. The chain recombines TRBV4-1 with TRBJ2-3, with no clear D. This receptor was taken from an adult who received the AZD1222 COVID-19 vaccine. As DNA, the CDR3 is TGCGCCAGCAGCCAAGGCCCCCCCGGGCTGGATACAGATACGCAGTATTTT. It yields the protein CASSQGPPGLDTDTQYF.